These 26 T cell receptor beta chains came from one sample sequenced in a study of OX40 agonist ivuxolimab in advanced cancers. The method was immunoSEQ multiplex PCR; TCRdb's version includes in-frame clones alone and lacks a portion of them. The sample lists approximately 100,000 clones; about 90% were seen once. The sequenced sample was CD4+ or CD8+ T cells sorted from blood, obtained in a trial of the OX40 agonist ivuxolimab. Every receptor here comes from an adult with an advanced solid tumor such as melanoma, head and neck, liver or kidney cancer.

This clone occurred once. The chain uses TRBV4-1 and TRBJ2-3, with 14 bases matching TRBD2. J gave up 4 bases and V 3 bases, and 6 bases lay outside the gene matches. Germline V lookup: CDR1 MGHRA, CDR2 YSYEKL. The length of the CDR3 is 17 residues. The CDR3 region is CASSHDPGLAGADTQYF. The CDR3, as DNA: TGCGCCAGCAGCCATGACCCGGGACTAGCGGGAGCAGATACGCAGTATTTT.

V is TRBV30 and J is TRBJ2-5, with 8 bases lining up with TRBD2. Germline V CDR1 and CDR2: GTSNPN, SVGIG (reference sequence). The junction had 34 bases not matched to a gene; V was cut back by 8 bases and J by 5 bases. The CDR3 has 21 residues. CDR3 nucleotide sequence: TGTGCCGGGAAGGGTTGGCGGGATCTCCACAGCGGGGGATTCGAGGGCGAGACCCAGTACTTC. The encoded protein is CAGKGWRDLHSGGFEGETQYF.

The V gene is TRBV12-5, the J gene TRBJ1-1; D uncertain. CDR3 length: 15 residues. V gave up 0 bases and J gave up 2 bases, with 10 bases separating them. Germline CDR1 reads LGHNT; CDR2 reads FRNRAP. This CDR3 is CASGLVLGKNTEAFF. The DNA for the CDR3 is TGTGCTAGTGGTTTGGTACTAGGTAAAAACACTGAAGCTTTCTTT. The whole variable domain, filled in from reference TRBV12-5 and TRBJ1-1, reads DARVTQTPRHKVTEMGQEVTMRCQPILGHNTVFWYRQTMMQGLELLAYFRNRAPLDDSGMPKDRFSAEMPDATLATLKIQPSEPRDSAVYFCASGLVLGKNTEAFFGQGTRLTVV.

The chain recombines TRBV29-1 with TRBJ2-5; 11 nucleotides match TRBD2. This CDR3 comprises 16 residues. The J segment lost 4 bases and the V segment lost 3 bases, leaving 10 bases of the junction unmatched. From germline, CDR1 is SQVTM and CDR2 ANQGSEA. The CDR3 DNA reads as TGCAGCGTTGACGGGCTAGCGGGAGGTTCGAGAGAGACCCAGTACTTC. Translated, it gives CSVDGLAGGSRETQYF.

This chain connects TRBV6-1 to TRBJ2-7, with D possibly matching TRBD1 (5 bases). The CDR3 contains 15 residues. CDR1 and CDR2 from the germline V gene are MNHNS and SASEGT. V lost 4 bases and J lost 1, with 14 bases in between. The DNA for the CDR3 is TGTGCCAGCAGTGCGGATGCAGGGTGGTCCTACGAGCAGTACTTC. As protein: CASSADAGWSYEQYF.

This clone came up once. V gene TRBV10-3 combines with J gene TRBJ2-7, with TRBD1 as a possible D gene (6 bases). The V end lost 10 bases, the J end lost 6 bases, and 19 bases lay between the germline ends. CDR1 and CDR2 (germline): ENHRY, SYGVKD. This CDR3 spans 13 amino acids. CDR3 DNA: TGTGCCACCCGAGGCACAGGGTGGTTCGAGCAGTACTTC. Protein product: CATRGTGWFEQYF.

This clone was observed once. The chain carries TRBV27 and TRBJ2-7, with D perhaps matching TRBD2 (5 bases). The germline V and J ends were trimmed by 2 bases and 6 bases, with 11 bases remaining between them. The CDR3 has 13 amino acids. Germline values: CDR1 MNHEY, CDR2 SMNVEV (reference sequence). The CDR3 loop is CASSLRGSGEQYF. The CDR3 nucleotides read TGTGCCAGCAGTTTACGGGGATCTGGCGAGCAGTACTTC.

Only a few counts were recorded for this clone. V usage is TRBV7-3 and J usage is TRBJ1-1; TRBD1 is a possible D gene (5 bases). V lost 5 bases, J lost 6 bases, and 13 bases lay in between. Per germline, CDR1 SGHTA and CDR2 FQGTGA. The length of the CDR3 is 13 residues. The CDR3, as DNA: TGTGCCAGCAGCCCCGACAGTAAGGCTGAAGCTTTCTTT. It yields the protein CASSPDSKAEAFF.

This chain uses TRBV30 with TRBJ2-7; D ambiguous. CDR1 and CDR2 from the germline V gene are GTSNPN and SVGIG (reference sequence). Trimming pared 4 bases from V and 4 bases from J, leaving 17 bases between. This CDR3 spans 14 amino acids. CDR3 amino acids: CAWTPRQALYEQYF. CDR3 nucleotide sequence: TGTGCCTGGACCCCCCGGCAGGCCCTTTACGAGCAGTACTTC.

The chain joins TRBV5-4 to TRBJ2-5; TRBD1 is a possible D gene (6 bases). CDR1 and CDR2 (germline): SGHNT, YYREEE (reference sequence). Trimming left V 4 bases short and J 1 base short, with 14 bases between. The CDR3 has 15 amino acids. The CDR3 loop is CASSNRVGRQETQYF. CDR3 nucleotides: TGTGCCAGCAGCAACAGGGTGGGGCGCCAAGAGACCCAGTACTTC. Complete variable domain (other parts from reference TRBV5-4 and TRBJ2-5): ETGVTQSPTHLIKTRGQQVTLRCSSQSGHNTVSWYQQALGQGPQFIFQYYREEENGRGNFPPRFSGLQFPNYSSELNVNALELDDSALYLCASSNRVGRQETQYFGPGTRLLVL.

Worth noting for this clone: The germline gene is not matched at one end of the junction; a read error may be the cause. V and J are TRBV11-3 and TRBJ1-2, with D uncertain. CDR1 and CDR2 (germline): SGHNT, YENEEA. The CDR3 has 14 residues. The CDR3 protein is CVSSFRRGTAGYTF. As DNA, the CDR3 is TGTGTCAGCAGCTTCCGGCGGGGAACTGCTGGCTACACCTTC. Complete variable domain (other parts from reference TRBV11-3 and TRBJ1-2): EAGVVQSPRYKIIEKKQPVAFWCNPISGHNTLYWYLQNLGQGPELLIRYENEEAVDDSQLPKDRFSAERLKGVDSTLKIQPAELGDSAVYLCVSSFRRGTAGYTFGSGTRLTVV.

The gene calls are TRBV29-1 and TRBJ1-1; a weak D match, TRBD1 (5 bases). Deletions cut 5 bases from V and 5 bases from J, with 15 bases between. This CDR3 spans 13 amino acids. Germline lookup yields CDR1 SQVTM and CDR2 ANQGSEA. The CDR3: CSVTGLYSTEAFF. CDR3 sequence (DNA): TGCAGCGTTACAGGTTTGTACTCAACTGAAGCTTTCTTT.

This clone was counted a few times. The chain joins TRBV19 to TRBJ2-7; possibly TRBD1 for D (6 bases). This CDR3 spans 15 amino acids. Trimming stripped 5 bases from V and 3 bases from J, with 17 bases between. The germline V gene encodes CDR1 LNHDA and CDR2 SQIVND (reference sequence). The CDR3 coding sequence is TGTGCCAGTAGTGTCCGGGACGGACAGATCTACGAGCAGTACTTC. This sequence encodes CASSVRDGQIYEQYF.

The J gene is TRBJ1-2, the V gene TRBV19; TRBD1 is a possible D gene (5 bases). The CDR3 totals 13 residues. CDR1 is LNHDA, CDR2 SQIVND, per germline (reference sequence). The germline V and J ends were trimmed by 2 bases and 7 bases, with 11 bases remaining between them. The CDR3 coding sequence is TGTGCCAGTAGTATAAACAGGTCCAGTGGCTACACCTTC. This gives the protein CASSINRSSGYTF.

The genes are TRBV7-3 and TRBJ2-3; 15 bases match TRBD2. The CDR3 runs 16 residues. V lost 4 bases, J lost 6 bases, and 5 bases stayed unmatched. The V gene's germline CDR1 is SGHTA and CDR2 FQGTGA. In nucleotides, the CDR3 is TGTGCCAGCAGCTCCGGACTAGCGGGAGGGTCGGATACGCAGTATTTT. Translation gives CASSSGLAGGSDTQYF.

The rearrangement joins TRBV7-9 to TRBJ2-7, with a tentative D call TRBD2 (6 bases). V was cut by 1 base and J by 0 bases, with 7 bases left in between. The germline V gene encodes CDR1 SEHNR and CDR2 FQNEAQ (reference sequence). The CDR3 spans 14 residues. The CDR3 here is CASSLGGASYEQYF. The CDR3 nucleotides read TGTGCCAGCAGCTTAGGCGGGGCCTCCTACGAGCAGTACTTC.

The chain combines TRBV7-9 with TRBJ2-2; 12 bases agree with TRBD2. Trimming took 5 bases from V and 7 from J; bases not matched to a gene: 5. The CDR3 sequence is 15 residues long. CDR1 and CDR2 from the germline V gene are SEHNR and FQNEAQ (reference sequence). The CDR3 region has the DNA TGTGCCAGCAGCCAACTAGCGGGAGGAGTCGGGGAGCTGTTTTTT. Encoded protein: CASSQLAGGVGELFF.

V gene TRBV7-3 combines with J gene TRBJ2-2; 9 positions match TRBD1. Germline V gene data show CDR1 as SGHTA and CDR2 as FQGTGA. The CDR3 has 15 residues. The trim removed 4 bases at V and 4 bases at J, leaving 4 bases unmatched. CDR3 in amino acids: CASSSQGAVTGELFF. CDR3 nucleotides: TGTGCCAGCAGCTCACAGGGGGCTGTCACCGGGGAGCTGTTTTTT.

As to this clone: Mismatch with germline at one junction end may stem from a read error. The J gene is TRBJ1-2, the V gene TRBV30, with a possible D match to TRBD1 (6 bases). This CDR3 is built from 12 residues. Germline V gene sequence: CDR1 GTSNPN, CDR2 SVGIG (reference sequence). CDR3: CAWSTGHSQGHF. DNA for the CDR3: TGTGCCTGGAGCACTGGACACTCCCAGGGGCATTTC.

This clone has just one count. The CDR3 loop reads CSAVVGGYTGELFF. CDR3 sequence (DNA): TGCAGCGCCGTGGTTGGGGGATACACCGGGGAGCTGTTTTTT. The chain uses TRBV29-1 and TRBJ2-2, with D tentatively TRBD1 or TRBD2 (5 bases each). The CDR3 has 14 residues. CDR1 and CDR2 from the germline V gene are SQVTM and ANQGSEA. Trimming removed 7 bases at V and 3 bases at J, with 15 bases between.

The chain is built from TRBV11-2 and TRBJ2-7; TRBD1 matches 10 bases. This CDR3 has 18 residues. The trim removed 6 bases at V and 2 bases at J, leaving 16 bases unmatched. Germline lookup yields CDR1 SGHAT and CDR2 FQNNGV. The CDR3 here is CASRPRPGTGVGAYEQYF. The CDR3 DNA is TGTGCCAGCAGGCCCCGTCCCGGGACAGGGGTGGGGGCCTACGAGCAGTACTTC.

V gene TRBV6-5 combines with J gene TRBJ2-2; no reliable D call. The germline CDR1 and CDR2 sequences are MNHEY and SVGAGI. The CDR3 has 13 amino acids. Trimming left V 0 bases short and J 8 bases short, with 7 bases between. CDR3 sequence (DNA): TGTGCCAGCAGTTACTCGTGGTTTGGGGAGCTGTTTTTT. Translating it yields CASSYSWFGELFF.

Only one count was recorded for this clone. The rearrangement links TRBV28 to TRBJ2-7; the D is unclear. Germline V lookup: CDR1 MDHEN, CDR2 SYDVKM. The CDR3 loop spans 16 amino acids. Deletions cut 8 bases from V and 5 bases from J, with 25 bases between. CDR3 bases: TGTGCCAGCGAAAAACTAACCGGGTCCCCGGGCCACGAGCAGTACTTC. This codes for CASEKLTGSPGHEQYF.

This clone was seen once. The chain joins TRBV7-3 to TRBJ2-1, with a tentative D call TRBD2 (5 bases). CDR3 length: 14 residues. Trimming took off 4 bases at V and 2 bases at J, with 9 bases between the two ends. Per germline, CDR1 SGHTA and CDR2 FQGTGA. CDR3 coding DNA: TGTGCCAGCAGCTCCGGACTTCCCTACAATGAGCAGTTCTTC. Protein: CASSSGLPYNEQFF.

V and J are TRBV11-3 and TRBJ2-3; D ambiguous. The CDR3 runs 14 residues. Germline loops: CDR1 SGHNT, CDR2 YENEEA. Trimming cost V 0 bases and J 6 bases, with 10 bases left between them. CDR3 nucleotides: TGTGCCAGCAGCTTAGAGGGGTATGGCGATACGCAGTATTTT. Its translation is CASSLEGYGDTQYF.

The rearrangement joins TRBV30 to TRBJ2-5; D gene ambiguous. Germline V lookup: CDR1 GTSNPN, CDR2 SVGIG (reference sequence). This CDR3 is built from 13 residues. Trimming cost V 0 bases and J 10 bases, with 15 bases left between them. CDR3 loop: CAWSVAGSGFQYF. The CDR3 DNA reads as TGTGCCTGGAGTGTCGCCGGTTCCGGGTTCCAGTACTTC.